This T cell receptor (beta chain) was captured in a study of blood T cells in healthy people across ages. The use of a sample-barcoded 5' primer and a J-beta primer mix characterized a second PCR of 7 to 11 cycles. Each cDNA molecule was tagged by a template-switch adaptor that had 12 random nucleotides. TCRdb reprocessed the 5' RACE reads with MiXCR, giving one entry per CDR3 protein. This sample carries approximately 800,000 distinct CDR3 sequences, roughly 53% of them seen once, and the ten largest clones take about 38%. The germline gives CDR1 SGHNT, CDR2 YYREEE (reference sequence). V was trimmed by 5 bases and J by 7 bases, leaving 13 bases between them. CDR3 size: 14 residues.

J is TRBJ1-6 and V is TRBV5-4, with D hard to call. The TCR was taken from an elderly man in good health. Source material: blood. The CDR3 protein is CASRPRSTNSPLHF. Here the CDR3 DNA reads TGTGCCAGCAGACCAAGGAGCACAAATTCACCCCTCCACTTT. The full variable domain, in which reference TRBV5-4 and TRBJ1-6 provide the parts outside the CDR3, is ETGVTQSPTHLIKTRGQQVTLRCSSQSGHNTVSWYQQALGQGPQFIFQYYREEENGRGNFPPRFSGLQFPNYSSELNVNALELDDSALYLCASRPRSTNSPLHFGNGTRLTVT.